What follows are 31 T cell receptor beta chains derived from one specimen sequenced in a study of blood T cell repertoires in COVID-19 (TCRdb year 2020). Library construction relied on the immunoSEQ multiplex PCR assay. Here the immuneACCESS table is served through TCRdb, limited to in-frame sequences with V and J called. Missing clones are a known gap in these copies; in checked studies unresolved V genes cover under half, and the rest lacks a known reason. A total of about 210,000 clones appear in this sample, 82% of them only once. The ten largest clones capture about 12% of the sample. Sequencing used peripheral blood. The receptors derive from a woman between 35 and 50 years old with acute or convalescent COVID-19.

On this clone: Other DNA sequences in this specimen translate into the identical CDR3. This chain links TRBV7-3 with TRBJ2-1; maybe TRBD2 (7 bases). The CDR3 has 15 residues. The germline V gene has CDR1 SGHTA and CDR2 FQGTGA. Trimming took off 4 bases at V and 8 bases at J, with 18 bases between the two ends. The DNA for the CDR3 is TGTGCCAGCAGCTCACGGGGGCCGGGGGGCCATGAGCAGTTCTTC. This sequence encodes CASSSRGPGGHEQFF.

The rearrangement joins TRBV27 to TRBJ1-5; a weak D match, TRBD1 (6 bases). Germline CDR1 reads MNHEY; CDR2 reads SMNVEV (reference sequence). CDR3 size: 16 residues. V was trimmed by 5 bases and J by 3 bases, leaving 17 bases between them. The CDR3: CASSITGTSPNQPQHF. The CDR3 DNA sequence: TGTGCCAGCAGTATAACCGGGACATCTCCCAATCAGCCCCAGCATTTT.

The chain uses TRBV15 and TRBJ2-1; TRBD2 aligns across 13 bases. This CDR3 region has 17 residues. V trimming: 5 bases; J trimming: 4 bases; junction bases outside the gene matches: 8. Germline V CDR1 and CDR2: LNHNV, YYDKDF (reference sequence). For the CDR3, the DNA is TGTGCCACCAGCCCAGGGGGGACTAGCGGGGTTTACAATGAGCAGTTCTTC. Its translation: CATSPGGTSGVYNEQFF.

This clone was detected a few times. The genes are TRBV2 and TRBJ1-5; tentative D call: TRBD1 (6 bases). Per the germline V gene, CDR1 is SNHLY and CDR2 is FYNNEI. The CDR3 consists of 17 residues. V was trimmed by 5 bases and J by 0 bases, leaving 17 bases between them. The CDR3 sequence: CASSTSGAAISNQPQHF. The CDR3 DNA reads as TGTGCCAGCAGTACCTCAGGGGCCGCGATTAGCAATCAGCCCCAGCATTTT.

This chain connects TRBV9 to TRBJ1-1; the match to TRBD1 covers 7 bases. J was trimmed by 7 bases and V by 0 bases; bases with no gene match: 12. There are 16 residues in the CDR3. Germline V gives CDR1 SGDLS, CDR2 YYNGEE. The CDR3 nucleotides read TGTGCCAGCAGCGTAGGGCCCGTTGACGGGACAGATGAAGCTTTCTTT. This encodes CASSVGPVDGTDEAFF.

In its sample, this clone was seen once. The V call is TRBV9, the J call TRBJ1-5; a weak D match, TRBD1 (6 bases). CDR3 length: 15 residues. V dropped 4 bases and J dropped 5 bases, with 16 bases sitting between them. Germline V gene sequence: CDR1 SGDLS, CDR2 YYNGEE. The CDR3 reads CASSPGTWGYQPQHF. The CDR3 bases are TGTGCCAGCAGCCCCGGGACATGGGGATATCAGCCCCAGCATTTT.

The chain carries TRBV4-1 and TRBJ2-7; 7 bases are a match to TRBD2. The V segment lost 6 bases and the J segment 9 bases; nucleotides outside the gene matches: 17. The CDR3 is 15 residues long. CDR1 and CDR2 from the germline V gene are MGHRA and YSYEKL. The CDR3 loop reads CASSQQEGRVGGQYF. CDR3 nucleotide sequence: TGCGCCAGCAGTCAACAGGAGGGGAGGGTTGGGGGGCAGTACTTC.

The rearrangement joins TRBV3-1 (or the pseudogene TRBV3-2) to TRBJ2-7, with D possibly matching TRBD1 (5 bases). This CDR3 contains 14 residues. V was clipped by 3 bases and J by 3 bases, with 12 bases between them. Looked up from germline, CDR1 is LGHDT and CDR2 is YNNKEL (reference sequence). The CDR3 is CASSQQGQDYEQYF. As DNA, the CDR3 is TGTGCCAGCAGCCAGCAAGGACAAGACTACGAGCAGTACTTC.

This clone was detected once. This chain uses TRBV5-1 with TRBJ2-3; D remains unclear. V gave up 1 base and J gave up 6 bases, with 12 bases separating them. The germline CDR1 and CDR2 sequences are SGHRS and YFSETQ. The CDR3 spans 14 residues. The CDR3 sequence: CASSLPSSDDTQYF. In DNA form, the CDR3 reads TGCGCCAGCAGCTTGCCGTCTAGTGACGATACGCAGTATTTT. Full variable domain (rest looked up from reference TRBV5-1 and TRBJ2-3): KAGVTQTPRYLIKTRGQQVTLSCSPISGHRSVSWYQQTPGQGLQFLFEYFSETQRNKGNFPGRFSGRQFSNSRSEMNVSTLELGDSALYLCASSLPSSDDTQYFGPGTRLTVL.

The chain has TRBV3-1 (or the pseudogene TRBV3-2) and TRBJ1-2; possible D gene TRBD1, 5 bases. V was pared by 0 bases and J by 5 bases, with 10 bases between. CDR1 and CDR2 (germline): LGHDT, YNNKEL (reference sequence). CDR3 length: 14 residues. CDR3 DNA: TGTGCCAGCAGCCAAGATCGGGGACTATATGGCTACACCTTC. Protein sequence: CASSQDRGLYGYTF.

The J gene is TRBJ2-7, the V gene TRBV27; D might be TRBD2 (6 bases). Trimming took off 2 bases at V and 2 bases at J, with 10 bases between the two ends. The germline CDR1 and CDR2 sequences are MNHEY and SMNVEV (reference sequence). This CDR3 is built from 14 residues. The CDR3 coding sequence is TGTGCCAGCAGTTTAAGGACTAATACCTACGAGCAGTACTTC. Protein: CASSLRTNTYEQYF.

The CDR3 loop reads CASSQDLVVLAGGRSADEQFF. The CDR3 nucleotides are TGTGCCAGCAGCCAAGATCTGGTTGTACTAGCGGGGGGACGGAGTGCTGATGAGCAGTTCTTC. The chain couples TRBV3-1 (or the pseudogene TRBV3-2) to TRBJ2-1, with 12 nucleotides matching TRBD2. Germline assignment: CDR1 LGHDT and CDR2 YNNKEL (reference sequence). V gave up 0 bases and J gave up 8 bases; unmatched junction bases: 20. The CDR3 extends over 21 amino acids.

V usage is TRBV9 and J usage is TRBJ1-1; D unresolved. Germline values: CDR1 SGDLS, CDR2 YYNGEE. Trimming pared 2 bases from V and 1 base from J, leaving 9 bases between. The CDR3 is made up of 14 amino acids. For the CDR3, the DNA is TGTGCCAGCAGCGTTGAGGGTCGGAACACTGAAGCTTTCTTT. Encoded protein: CASSVEGRNTEAFF.

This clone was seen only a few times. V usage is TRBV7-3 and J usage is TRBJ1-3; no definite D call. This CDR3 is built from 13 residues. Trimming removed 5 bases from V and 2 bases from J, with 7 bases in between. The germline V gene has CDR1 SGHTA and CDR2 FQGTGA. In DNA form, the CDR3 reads TGTGCCAGCAGCAACCCAGCTGGAAACACCATATATTTT. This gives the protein CASSNPAGNTIYF.

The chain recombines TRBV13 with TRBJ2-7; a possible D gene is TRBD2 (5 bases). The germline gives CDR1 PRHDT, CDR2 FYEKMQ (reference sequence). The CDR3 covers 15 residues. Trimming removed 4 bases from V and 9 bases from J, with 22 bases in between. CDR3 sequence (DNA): TGTGCCAGCAGCTCTAAAGGGAGTTGGGGTTCCGGGCAGTACTTC. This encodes CASSSKGSWGSGQYF. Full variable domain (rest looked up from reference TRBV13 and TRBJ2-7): AAGVIQSPRHLIKEKRETATLKCYPIPRHDTVYWYQQGPGQDPQFLISFYEKMQSDKGSIPDRFSAQQFSDYHSELNMSSLELGDSALYFCASSSKGSWGSGQYFGPGTRLTVT.

DNA for the CDR3: TGTGCCAGCAGCTTGGAGGGGAGGGGATACTCTGGAAACACCATATATTTT. Amino acids: CASSLEGRGYSGNTIYF. The chain employs TRBV5-5 and TRBJ1-3, with D possibly matching TRBD1 (5 bases). There are 17 residues in the CDR3. Deletions cut 0 bases from V and 0 bases from J, with 13 bases between. CDR1 and CDR2 from the germline V gene are SGHKS and YYEKEE (reference sequence).

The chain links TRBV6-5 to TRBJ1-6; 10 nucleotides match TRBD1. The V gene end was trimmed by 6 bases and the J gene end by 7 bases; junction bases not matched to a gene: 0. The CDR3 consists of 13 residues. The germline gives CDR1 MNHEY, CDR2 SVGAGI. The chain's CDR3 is CASRDRGNSPLHF. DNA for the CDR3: TGTGCCAGCAGGGACAGGGGGAATTCACCCCTCCACTTT.

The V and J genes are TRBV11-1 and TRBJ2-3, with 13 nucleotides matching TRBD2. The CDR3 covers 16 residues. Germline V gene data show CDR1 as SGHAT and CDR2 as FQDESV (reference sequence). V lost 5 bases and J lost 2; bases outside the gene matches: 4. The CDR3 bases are TGTGCCAGCAGCCATGGACTAGCGGGAGCCACAGATACGCAGTATTTT. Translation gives CASSHGLAGATDTQYF.

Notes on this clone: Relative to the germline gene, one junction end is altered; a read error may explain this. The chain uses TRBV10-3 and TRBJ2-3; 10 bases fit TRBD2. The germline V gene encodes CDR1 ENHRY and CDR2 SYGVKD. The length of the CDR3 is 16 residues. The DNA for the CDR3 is TGTGCCATCAGCGAGTCTAGCGGGAGTCGCACAGATACGCAGTATTTT. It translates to CAISESSGSRTDTQYF.

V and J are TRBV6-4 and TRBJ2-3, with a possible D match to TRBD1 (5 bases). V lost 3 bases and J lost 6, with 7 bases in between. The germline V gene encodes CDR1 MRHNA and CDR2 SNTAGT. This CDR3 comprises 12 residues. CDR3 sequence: CASSEKGDTQYF. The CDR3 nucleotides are TGTGCCAGCAGTGAAAAGGGGGATACGCAGTATTTT.

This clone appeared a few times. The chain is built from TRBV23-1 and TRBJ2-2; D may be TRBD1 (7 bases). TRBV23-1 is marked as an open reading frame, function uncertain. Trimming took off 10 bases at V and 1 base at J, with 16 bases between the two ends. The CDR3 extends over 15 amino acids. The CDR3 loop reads CANGRGTENTGELFF. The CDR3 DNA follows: TGCGCCAACGGACGGGGGACAGAGAACACCGGGGAGCTGTTTTTT.

The CDR3 spells CASSLGYKQPQHF. The CDR3 DNA reads TGTGCCAGCAGTTTAGGGTACAAGCAGCCCCAGCATTTT. V gene TRBV12-3 or TRBV12-4 combines with J gene TRBJ1-5; D remains ambiguous. Trimming shortened V by 1 base and J by 7 bases, and 8 bases separated the two germline ends. This CDR3 is 13 amino acids long.

The CDR3: CASSFSTTGGREQYF. The CDR3 DNA follows: TGTGCCAGCAGTTTTAGCACCACAGGGGGCCGCGAGCAGTACTTC. V gene TRBV6-2 or TRBV6-3 combines with J gene TRBJ2-7, with 9 positions matching TRBD1. The CDR3 consists of 15 residues. Trimming took 4 bases from V and 6 from J; bases not matched to a gene: 10. Germline V gene lookup returns CDR1 MNHEY and CDR2 SVGEGT.

CDR3 protein: CSASQGGETQYF. In DNA form, the CDR3 reads TGCAGTGCTAGTCAGGGAGGGGAGACCCAGTACTTC. V and J are TRBV20-1 and TRBJ2-5; 7 nucleotides agree with TRBD2. Trimming cost V 3 bases and J 5 bases; bases outside gene matches: 3. The CDR3 covers 12 residues. Germline assignment: CDR1 DFQATT and CDR2 SNEGSKA (reference sequence).

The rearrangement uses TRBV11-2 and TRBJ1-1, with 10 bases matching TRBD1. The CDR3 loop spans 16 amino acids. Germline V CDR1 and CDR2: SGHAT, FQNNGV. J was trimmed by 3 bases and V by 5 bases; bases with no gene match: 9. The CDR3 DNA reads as TGTGCCAGCAGCAACGGACAGGGGGTGATGGACACTGAAGCTTTCTTT. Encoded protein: CASSNGQGVMDTEAFF.

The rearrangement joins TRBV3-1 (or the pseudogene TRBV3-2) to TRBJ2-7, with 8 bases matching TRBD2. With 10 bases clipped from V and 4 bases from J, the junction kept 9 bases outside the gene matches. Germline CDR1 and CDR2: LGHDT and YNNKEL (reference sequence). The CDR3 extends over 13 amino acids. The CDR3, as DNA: TGTGCCACCATAGACCCGGGAGGGTACGAGCAGTACTTC. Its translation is CATIDPGGYEQYF.

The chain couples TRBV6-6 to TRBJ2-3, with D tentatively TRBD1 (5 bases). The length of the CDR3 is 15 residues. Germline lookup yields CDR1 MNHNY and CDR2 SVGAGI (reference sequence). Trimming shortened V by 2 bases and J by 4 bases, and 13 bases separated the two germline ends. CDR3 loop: CASSYLRGTSDTQYF. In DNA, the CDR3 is TGTGCCAGCAGTTACCTTAGGGGTACCTCAGATACGCAGTATTTT.

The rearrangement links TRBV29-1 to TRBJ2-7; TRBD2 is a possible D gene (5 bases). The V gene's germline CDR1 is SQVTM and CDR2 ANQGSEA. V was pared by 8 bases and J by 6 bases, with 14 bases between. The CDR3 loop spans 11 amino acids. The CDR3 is CSIISGSEQYF. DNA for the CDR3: TGCAGCATCATCTCGGGGTCCGAGCAGTACTTC.

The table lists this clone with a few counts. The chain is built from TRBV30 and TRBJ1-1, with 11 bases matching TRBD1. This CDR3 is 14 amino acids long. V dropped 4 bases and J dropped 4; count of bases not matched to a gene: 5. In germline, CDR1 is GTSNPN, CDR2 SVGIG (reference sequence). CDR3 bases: TGTGCCTGGATGGGACAGGGGGTCAGCACTGAAGCTTTCTTT. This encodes CAWMGQGVSTEAFF.

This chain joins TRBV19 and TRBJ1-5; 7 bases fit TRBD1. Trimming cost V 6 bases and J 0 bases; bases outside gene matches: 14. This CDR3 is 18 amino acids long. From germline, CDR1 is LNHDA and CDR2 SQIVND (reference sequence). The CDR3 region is CASSYWTGALYSNQPQHF. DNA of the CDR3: TGTGCCAGTAGCTATTGGACAGGCGCCTTATATAGCAATCAGCCCCAGCATTTT.

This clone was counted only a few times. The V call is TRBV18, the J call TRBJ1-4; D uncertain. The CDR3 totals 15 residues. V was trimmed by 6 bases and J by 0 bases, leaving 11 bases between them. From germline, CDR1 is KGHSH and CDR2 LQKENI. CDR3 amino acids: CASSYDYATNEKLFF. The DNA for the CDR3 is TGTGCCAGCTCTTATGACTATGCAACTAATGAAAAACTGTTTTTT.